This entry is about one TCR beta chain. Its antigen is currently not known. Nothing much larger sits one base from this clone, and base qualities are not available. The donors were included in the validation cohort of 100 to 150 subjects, a group kept apart from the roughly 700-subject first cohort. Spanning cysteine to phenylalanine, the CDR3 consists of 15 amino acids. The CDR3 DNA has 45 bases and is translated from base 1. Sequences MDHEN (CDR1) and SYDVKM (CDR2) are obtained from the germline V gene. Trimming at the junction amounts to 5 bases on V and 0 bases on J, and the germline ends lie 10 bases apart. The library relied on the immunoSEQ multiplex PCR assay. On the authors' methods: A statistical classification framework was developed to diagnose cytomegalovirus status using the catalog of TCR beta chain sequences. What TCRdb holds here is the immuneACCESS table cut down to in-frame rearrangements. Part of the clones is not present; checked against another copy, under half of the missing clones reflect an unresolved V gene, and the others are unexplained. Clone size and the V and J calls come from that table; the DNA yielded D and trimming. The sample table shows around 190,000 clones, and roughly 85% are seen once. 16% of the sample belongs to the ten largest clones.

These data come from a study of cytomegalovirus exposure and HLA in healthy donors (dated by TCRdb to about 2017). Broadly, across the study: According to a later analysis, the 120 or so validation repertoires were produced on the same platform as the 680 or so repertoires of the first cohort. The study aimed to test whether cataloging public T cell receptors could reveal signatures of past pathogen exposure. In addition to the first cohort of roughly 700 subjects, a separate validation cohort of over 90 different subjects was used. The study combined high-throughput TCR immunosequencing, statistical association of individual TCRs with disease status, and machine learning to predict cytomegalovirus infection status.

Results the study describes overall, beyond this receptor: A later analysis had no HLA typing for the validation cohort, so co-occurrence there was scored across all 120 repertoires. In vitro tests confirmed that a few of the cytomegalovirus-associated TCR beta chains recognize cytomegalovirus antigens. Most TCR sequences were seen in very few donors, while some public TCRs were found in many individuals. Subsequent analysis determined that TCRs grouped into clusters in the first cohort also showed a tendency toward co-occurrence across the roughly 130 validation repertoires, and roughly 95% of cluster scores exceeded 0. The study listed approximately 160 TCR beta chains as associated with cytomegalovirus. The classifier was reported to diagnose cytomegalovirus status with high specificity and sensitivity in both the original and validation cohorts. It was suggested by the authors that the approach could potentially be generalized to other disease states and immunological phenotypes.

Specimen: PBMCs. The rearrangement combines TRBV28 with TRBJ1-4; no D gene call is confident. The sequence was collected from a man aged 18 to 29 in good health and CMV-seropositive. The DNA sequence follows: TGTGCCAGCAGTCCTGGCCAGGCAACTAATGAAAAACTGTTTTTT. Its amino acids are CASSPGQATNEKLFF. Full variable domain (CDR3 extended with the reference TRBV28 and TRBJ1-4 proteins): DVKVTQSSRYLVKRTGEKVFLECVQDMDHENMFWYRQDPGLGLRLIYFSYDVKMKEKGDIPEGYSVSREKKERFSLILESASTNQTSMYLCASSPGQATNEKLFFGSGTQLSVL.